This TCR beta chain stems from a study of blood T cell repertoires in COVID-19. The CDR3 consists of 16 residues. The V and J ends lost 0 bases and 4 bases, in that order; junction bases with no gene match: 7. Germline assignment: CDR1 SGDLS and CDR2 YYNGEE. TCRdb keeps only in-frame clones here, not all; method: immunoSEQ multiplex PCR. The sample consists of some 200,000 clones, about 89% of them appearing once. The material sequenced was peripheral blood. The J gene is TRBJ2-5, the V gene TRBV9; 9 bases fit TRBD2. The sequence was obtained from a man between 70 and 80 years old with acute or convalescent COVID-19. The CDR3 sequence is CASSVDAGGRGETQYF. The DNA of the CDR3 is TGTGCCAGCAGCGTAGATGCGGGGGGGCGGGGAGAGACCCAGTACTTC. Using reference TRBV9 and TRBJ2-5 for the parts outside the CDR3, the full variable domain is DSGVTQTPKHLITATGQRVTLRCSPRSGDLSVYWYQQSLDQGLQFLIQYYNGEERAKGNILERFSAQQFPDLHSELNLSSLELGDSALYFCASSVDAGGRGETQYFGPGTRLLVL.